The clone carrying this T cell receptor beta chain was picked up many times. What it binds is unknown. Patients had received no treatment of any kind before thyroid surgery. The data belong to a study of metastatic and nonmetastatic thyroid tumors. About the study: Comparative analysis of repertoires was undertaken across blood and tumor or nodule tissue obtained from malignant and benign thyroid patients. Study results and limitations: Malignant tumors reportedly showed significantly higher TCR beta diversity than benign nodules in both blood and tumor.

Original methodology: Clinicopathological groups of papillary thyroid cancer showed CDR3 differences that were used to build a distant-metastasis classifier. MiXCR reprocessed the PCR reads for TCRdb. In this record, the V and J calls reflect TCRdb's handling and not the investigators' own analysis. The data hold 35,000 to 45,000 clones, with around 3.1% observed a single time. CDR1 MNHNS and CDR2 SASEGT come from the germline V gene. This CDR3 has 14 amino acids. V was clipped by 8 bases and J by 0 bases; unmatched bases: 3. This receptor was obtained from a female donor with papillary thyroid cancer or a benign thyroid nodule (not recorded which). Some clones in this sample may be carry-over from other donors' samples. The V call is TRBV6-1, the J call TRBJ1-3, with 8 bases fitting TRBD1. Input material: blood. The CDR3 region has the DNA TGTGCCAGCGGGACAGGTTTCTCTGGAAACACCATATATTTT. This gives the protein CASGTGFSGNTIYF.